This T cell receptor beta chain was recorded in a study of shared clonotypes between healthy human individuals. The CDR3 spans 16 residues. V was pared by 4 bases and J by 4 bases, with 10 bases of the junction left unmatched. Germline V gene sequence: CDR1 MNHEY, CDR2 SMNVEV (reference sequence). TCRdb keeps only in-frame clones here, not all; method: immunoSEQ multiplex PCR. The data contain more than 2 million clones, 85% to 95% of them singletons. The gene calls are TRBV27 and TRBJ1-5; TRBD1 matches 7 bases. The sequencing input was naive CD4+ T cells sorted from blood. Subset: CD45RA+ positively selected. This TCR was recovered from a man aged 18 to 35 in good health. CDR3 loop: CASSSTGPGMNQPQHF. The CDR3 coding sequence is TGTGCCAGCAGTTCGACAGGGCCCGGAATGAATCAGCCCCAGCATTTT.